This TCR beta chain appears in the sequencing data of a study of shared clonotypes between healthy human individuals. Study summary: Used for every donor were three CD4 naive, three CD4 memory, two CD8 naive and one CD8 memory plate.

Findings and caveats of the study: Clonotype sharing across four donors was observed for about 5.2% of naive CD4 clonotypes.

In the study's own analysis: Filtering of immunoSEQ junctional sequences could not match full-length read filtering. Clones were read by immunoSEQ multiplex PCR, and TCRdb kept only the in-frame ones, dropping some. The DNA was the basis for D and trimming; V, J and clone size are from that table. The sample contains roughly 550,000 clones, nearly 97% of which appear only once. Comments on this clone: Its antigen is as yet unknown.

Terminally differentiated effector memory CD45RA+ cells were left out of the naive CD8 fraction, which was CD45RO-negative and positively selected for CCR7. Healthy adults negative for HIV, lacking recent acute infections or vaccinations, served as donors. The TCR was taken from a woman aged 25 to 39 in good health. Material for sequencing was naive CD8+ T cells sorted from blood.

The CDR3 DNA follows: TGTGCCAGCAGCTTAGTCGGGGACAGGGGCTTCGTCTCTGGAAACACCATATATTTT. Its translation is CASSLVGDRGFVSGNTIYF. The V gene is TRBV11-2, the J gene TRBJ1-3; 10 nucleotides match TRBD1. J gave up 0 bases and V 1 base, and 9 bases lay outside the gene matches. There are 19 residues in the CDR3. From germline, CDR1 is SGHAT and CDR2 FQNNGV.